At least ten counts were recorded for the clone carrying this T cell receptor beta chain. Its antigen is not known. These data are taken from a study of response to subunit inactivated influenza vaccine. MiXCR, run by TCRdb on the RT-PCR reads, gives a single entry per CDR3 protein. This table has 500,000 to 550,000 distinct CDR3 sequences, approximately 7.2% appearing once. The junction had 4 bases not matched to a gene; V was cut back by 2 bases and J by 4 bases. The CDR3 is made up of 15 amino acids. Overall study findings and caveats: New T cells are recruited in small numbers by each seasonal influenza vaccination, according to the authors' suggestion.

The origin of this receptor is a man aged 50 to 69 who received an inactivated influenza vaccine. The gene calls are TRBV12-3 or TRBV12-4 and TRBJ2-1; 8 positions match TRBD1. Sequencing was performed on PBMCs from blood, taken about 24 months after vaccination. CDR3 DNA: TGTGCCAGCAGTTTATTTGGACAGGGTTACAATGAGCAGTTCTTC. Translating gives CASSLFGQGYNEQFF.